The T cell receptor (beta chain) described here comes from a study of blood T cell repertoires in COVID-19 (dated by TCRdb to between 2020 and 2021). Some background on the complete study: Collaborator samples came from the United States, Italy and Spain and covered acute and convalescent phases of COVID-19. A freely available public database, intended as a resource for researchers studying the immune response to SARS-CoV-2, is where the repertoires were released. The dataset comprised deeply sampled blood TCRbeta repertoires from subjects exposed to, actively infected with, or recovered from COVID-19. The sample metadata nearly always contained a de-identified subject ID, COVID-19 status, age in years and sex. The samples were drawn from two sources: the first 160 participants of the ongoing ImmuneRACE study, and approximately 1,300 subjects contributed by 6 global collaborators. Where available, HLA class I and class II types were obtained from metadata supplied by the sample provider rather than from assay-based typing. The material from the prospective study consisted of cDNA or gDNA derived from T cells, B-cell-depleted T cells, or PBMCs. The investigation overall reported the following: The amount of clinical and demographic metadata varied by source and participant and was provided uncurated.

Regarding this clone: Its antigen remains undetermined. The record has no base qualities; no much larger clone is one base away.

Samples from volunteer blood donors who had recovered from COVID-19 were contributed by a second Seattle source. Collaborating institutions collected whole blood in K2EDTA tubes following their own protocols. For TCRbeta analysis, collaborator samples were shipped as frozen whole blood, as isolated PBMCs, or as DNA extracted from either sample type. The immunoSEQ Assay, a bias-controlled multiplex PCR, was used to amplify TCRbeta CDR3 regions from genomic DNA. As for how the authors treated the data: The number of nucleated cells in each sample was estimated from the amplification of reference gene primers within the assay. Sequence reads were collapsed and filtered to measure the absolute abundance of every unique TCRbeta CDR3 rearrangement. For each sample, productive Simpson clonality was calculated as the square root of Simpson's diversity index over productive rearrangements. Drawn from immuneACCESS, this table holds only the in-frame rearrangements with V and J called that TCRdb kept. Clones are partly lost; checked studies trace under half to an unresolved V gene and leave the rest unexplained. The V and J calls and clone size were taken over from that table, and D and trimming were inferred from the DNA. The sample has roughly 300,000 clones on record, more than 70% of them singletons. The ten largest clones capture nearly 6.5% of the sample.

In the germline V gene, CDR1 corresponds to SNHLY and CDR2 to FYNNEI. V is cut by 8 bases and J by 5 bases, and the space between the germline ends is 19 bases. CDR3 length: 14 amino acids, cysteine to phenylalanine. Solely the CDR3 DNA is kept, with 42 bases framed from the first base. The V and J segments used are TRBV2 and TRBJ2-7, and possibly TRBD1, on 6 matching bases. The clonotype was recovered from a man between 18 and 35 years old who had recovered from COVID-19. Material for sequencing was peripheral blood. The CDR3 protein is CASPPNRAMNEQYF. The nucleotides are TGTGCCAGCCCTCCAAACAGGGCGATGAACGAGCAGTACTTC.